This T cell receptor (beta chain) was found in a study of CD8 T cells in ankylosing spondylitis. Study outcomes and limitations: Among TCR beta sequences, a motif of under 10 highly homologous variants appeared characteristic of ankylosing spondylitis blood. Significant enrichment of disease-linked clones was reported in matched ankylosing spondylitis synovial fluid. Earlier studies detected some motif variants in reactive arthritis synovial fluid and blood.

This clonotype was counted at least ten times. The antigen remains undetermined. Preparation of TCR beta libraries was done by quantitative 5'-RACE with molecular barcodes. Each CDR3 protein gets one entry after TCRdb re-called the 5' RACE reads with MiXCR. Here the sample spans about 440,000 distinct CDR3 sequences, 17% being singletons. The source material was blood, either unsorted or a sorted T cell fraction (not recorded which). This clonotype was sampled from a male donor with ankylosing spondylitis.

CDR3 coding DNA: TGTGCCAGCAGTCCGGGGACAGGTCAGAACACCGGGGAGCTGTTTTTT. Its protein product is CASSPGTGQNTGELFF. This chain joins TRBV25-1 and TRBJ2-2; 8 positions match TRBD1. The CDR3 has 16 residues. CDR1 and CDR2 from the germline V gene are MGHDK and SYGVNS. V was pared by 5 bases and J by 1 base, with 6 bases of the junction left unmatched.